Here is one T cell receptor (beta chain) with its context. The data were taken from a study of T cells after yellow fever vaccination. TCRdb reprocessed the 5' RACE reads with MiXCR, giving one entry per CDR3 protein. There are 150,000 to 200,000 distinct CDR3 sequences in the sample; 11% occur only once, and 35% to 45% lies in the top ten. This CDR3 spans 14 amino acids. CDR1 and CDR2 from the germline V gene are SEHNR and FQNEAQ (reference sequence). V was clipped by 4 bases and J by 3 bases, with 12 bases between them. V is TRBV7-9 and J is TRBJ1-2; D might be TRBD1 (5 bases). The input for sequencing was CD8+ T cells sorted from PBMCs, taken 15 days after the yellow fever booster vaccination. This TCR was recovered from a man between 18 and 29 years old who received the YFV17D yellow fever vaccine. CDR3 bases: TGTGCCAGCAGCTGGGTCGGGGGTGACTATGGCTACACCTTC. Amino acids: CASSWVGGDYGYTF.